The entry below describes one T cell receptor beta chain. Its specificity is unknown. Profiled with immunoSEQ multiplex PCR; TCRdb holds only in-frame clones, not every one. The profile shows 150,000 to 200,000 clones, approximately 91% of them singletons. CDR3 size: 15 residues. V was trimmed by 3 bases and J by 5 bases, leaving 17 bases between them. Germline CDR1 is SGDLS and CDR2 is YYNGEE. Pooling covered second doses at about 4 or about 12 weeks. These data belong to a study of T cell responses to AZD1222 COVID-19 vaccine. General study results and limits: The breadth and depth of Spike-specific TCRs increased once two AZD1222 doses had been given.

The V call is TRBV9, the J call TRBJ2-5; D perhaps matches TRBD2 (6 bases). The material was peripheral blood, obtained 28 days after the second AZD1222 dose. The receptor was isolated from an adult who received the AZD1222 COVID-19 vaccine. CDR3 loop: CASSAGTGTGETQYF. CDR3 sequence (DNA): TGTGCCAGCAGCGCGGGGACTGGGACGGGGGAGACCCAGTACTTC.